These T cell receptor beta chains were read from a single sample in a study of memory CD4+ T cells and cytomegalovirus serostatus. TCRdb's table, derived via immunoSEQ multiplex PCR, lists solely in-frame clones and lacks some. Here the sample spans around 54,000 clones, 60% to 75% being singletons. The sample comprised memory CD4+ T cells from blood. The receptors were sampled from an adult in good health and CMV-seropositive. Each CDR3 is given with its conserved first and last residue. A D gene is named only where the DNA matches it firmly. Only some rows state a clone size, as once, few, many or a class for expanded clones.

clone_size: .; d_call: .; v_call: TRBV30; j_call: TRBJ1-4; cdr3_aa: CAWIQGEKLFF; cdr3_nt: TGTGCCTGGATTCAGGGAGAAAAACTGTTTTTT
clone_size: .; d_call: .; v_call: TRBV2; j_call: TRBJ2-5; cdr3_aa: CASSESGQTQYF; cdr3_nt: TGTGCCAGCAGTGAAAGCGGACAGACCCAGTACTTC
clone_size: .; d_call: TRBD1; v_call: TRBV6-1; j_call: TRBJ2-3; cdr3_aa: CAAVRQGLTDTQYF; cdr3_nt: TGTGCCGCGGTTAGACAGGGATTGACAGATACGCAGTATTTT
clone_size: .; d_call: TRBD2; v_call: TRBV28; j_call: TRBJ2-3; cdr3_aa: CASTTWGGDTQYF; cdr3_nt: TGTGCCAGCACGACCTGGGGGGGAGATACGCAGTATTTT
clone_size: few; d_call: .; v_call: TRBV11-2; j_call: TRBJ1-1; cdr3_aa: CASSLDKPSDEAFF; cdr3_nt: TGTGCCAGCAGCTTAGATAAACCCTCCGATGAAGCTTTCTTT
clone_size: .; d_call: .; v_call: TRBV10-3; j_call: TRBJ2-3; cdr3_aa: CAISPSPRTDTQYF; cdr3_nt: TGTGCCATCAGCCCTAGCCCCCGCACAGATACGCAGTATTTT
clone_size: .; d_call: .; v_call: TRBV2; j_call: TRBJ1-1; cdr3_aa: CASSEIGSWGAEAFF; cdr3_nt: TGTGCCAGCAGTGAAATTGGTTCCTGGGGGGCTGAAGCTTTCTTT
clone_size: .; d_call: .; v_call: TRBV2; j_call: TRBJ1-3; cdr3_aa: CASSADSGNTIYF; cdr3_nt: TGTGCCAGCAGTGCGGACTCTGGAAACACCATATATTTT
clone_size: .; d_call: .; v_call: TRBV10-3; j_call: TRBJ1-3; cdr3_aa: CAISESLSGNTIYF; cdr3_nt: TGTGCCATCAGTGAGTCACTGTCTGGAAACACCATATATTTT
clone_size: .; d_call: .; v_call: TRBV18; j_call: TRBJ2-3; cdr3_aa: CASSRRTDQSTDTQYF; cdr3_nt: TGTGCCAGCTCACGACGAACGGACCAAAGCACAGATACGCAGTATTTT
clone_size: .; d_call: .; v_call: TRBV7-2; j_call: TRBJ2-3; cdr3_aa: CASSLRGKVTDTQYF; cdr3_nt: TGTGCCAGCAGCTTACGGGGGAAGGTAACAGATACGCAGTATTTT
clone_size: .; d_call: .; v_call: TRBV19; j_call: TRBJ2-6; cdr3_aa: CASSMGTLSGANVLTF; cdr3_nt: TGTGCCAGTAGTATGGGGACACTCTCTGGGGCCAACGTCCTGACTTTC
clone_size: .; d_call: .; v_call: TRBV7-2; j_call: TRBJ1-5; cdr3_aa: CASSLAGYSNQPQHF; cdr3_nt: TGTGCCAGCAGCTTAGCCGGCTATAGCAATCAGCCCCAGCATTTT
clone_size: once; d_call: TRBD1; v_call: TRBV28; j_call: TRBJ1-4; cdr3_aa: CASARDRVREKLFF; cdr3_nt: TGTGCCAGCGCCCGGGACAGGGTCAGGGAAAAACTGTTTTTT
clone_size: .; d_call: TRBD2; v_call: TRBV4-1; j_call: TRBJ2-5; cdr3_aa: CASSPESGRATETQYF; cdr3_nt: TGCGCCAGCAGCCCAGAAAGCGGGAGGGCCACTGAGACCCAGTACTTC
clone_size: .; d_call: .; v_call: TRBV7-2; j_call: TRBJ2-7; cdr3_aa: CASTPPGVREQYF; cdr3_nt: TGTGCCAGCACCCCCCCTGGGGTACGCGAGCAGTACTTC
clone_size: .; d_call: .; v_call: TRBV5-1; j_call: TRBJ1-3; cdr3_aa: CASSLGSGAAGNTIYF; cdr3_nt: TGCGCCAGCAGCTTGGGGTCGGGGGCCGCTGGAAACACCATATATTTT
clone_size: once; d_call: .; v_call: TRBV6-5; j_call: TRBJ1-1; cdr3_aa: CASSYSDRIFTEAFF; cdr3_nt: TGTGCCAGCAGTTACTCCGACAGGATTTTCACTGAAGCTTTCTTT